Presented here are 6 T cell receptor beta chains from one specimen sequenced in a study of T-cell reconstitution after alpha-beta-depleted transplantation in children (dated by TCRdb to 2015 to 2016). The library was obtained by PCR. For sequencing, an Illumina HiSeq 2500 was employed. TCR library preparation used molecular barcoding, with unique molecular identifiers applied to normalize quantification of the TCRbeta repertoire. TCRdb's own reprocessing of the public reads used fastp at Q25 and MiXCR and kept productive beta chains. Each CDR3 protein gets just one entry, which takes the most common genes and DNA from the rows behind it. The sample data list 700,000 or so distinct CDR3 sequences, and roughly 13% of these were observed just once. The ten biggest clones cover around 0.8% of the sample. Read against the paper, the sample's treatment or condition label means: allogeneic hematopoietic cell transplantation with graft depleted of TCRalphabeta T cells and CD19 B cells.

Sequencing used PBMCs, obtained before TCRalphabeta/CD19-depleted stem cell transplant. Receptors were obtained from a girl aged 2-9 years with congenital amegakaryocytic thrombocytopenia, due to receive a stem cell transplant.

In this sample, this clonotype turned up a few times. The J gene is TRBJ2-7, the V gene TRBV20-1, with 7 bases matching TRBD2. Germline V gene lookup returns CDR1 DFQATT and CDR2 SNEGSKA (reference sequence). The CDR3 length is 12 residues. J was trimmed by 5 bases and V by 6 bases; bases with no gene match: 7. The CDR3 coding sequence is TGCAGTGCCCTCCTGACTAGCAACGAGCAGTACTTC. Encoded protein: CSALLTSNEQYF.

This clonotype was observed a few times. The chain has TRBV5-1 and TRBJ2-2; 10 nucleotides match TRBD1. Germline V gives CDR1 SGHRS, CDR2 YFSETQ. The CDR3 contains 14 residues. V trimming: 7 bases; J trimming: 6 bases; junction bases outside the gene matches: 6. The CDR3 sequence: CASVRDRGPGELFF. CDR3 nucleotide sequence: TGCGCCAGCGTCCGGGACAGGGGTCCCGGGGAGCTGTTTTTT.

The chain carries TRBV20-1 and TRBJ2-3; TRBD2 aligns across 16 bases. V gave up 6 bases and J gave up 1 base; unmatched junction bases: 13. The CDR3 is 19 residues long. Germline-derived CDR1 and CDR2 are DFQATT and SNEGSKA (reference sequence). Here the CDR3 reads CSAVPGLAGGPSRTDTQYF. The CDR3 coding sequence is TGCAGTGCAGTGCCGGGACTAGCGGGAGGGCCGTCCCGCACAGATACGCAGTATTTT.

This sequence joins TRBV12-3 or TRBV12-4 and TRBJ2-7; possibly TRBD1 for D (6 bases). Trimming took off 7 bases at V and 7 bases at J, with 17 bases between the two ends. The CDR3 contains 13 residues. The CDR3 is CASTRTGPGEQYF. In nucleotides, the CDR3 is TGTGCCAGCACACGAACAGGGCCGGGTGAGCAGTACTTC.

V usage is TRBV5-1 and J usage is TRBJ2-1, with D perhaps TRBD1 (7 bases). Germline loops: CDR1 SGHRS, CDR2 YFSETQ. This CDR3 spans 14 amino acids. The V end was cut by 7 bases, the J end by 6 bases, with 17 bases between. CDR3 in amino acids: CASQGGALANEQFF. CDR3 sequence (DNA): TGCGCCAGCCAGGGGGGAGCACTGGCCAATGAGCAGTTCTTC.

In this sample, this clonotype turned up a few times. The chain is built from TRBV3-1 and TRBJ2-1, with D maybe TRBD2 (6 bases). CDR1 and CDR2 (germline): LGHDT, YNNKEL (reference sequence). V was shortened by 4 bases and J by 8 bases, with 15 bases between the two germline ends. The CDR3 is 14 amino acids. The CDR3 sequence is CASSLFARRDEQFF. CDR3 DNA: TGTGCCAGCAGCCTGTTTGCTAGGAGGGATGAGCAGTTCTTC.